The present TCR beta chain was sequenced within a study of blood T cell repertoires in COVID-19. Background on the study: Italy, Spain and the United States were the sources of the convalescent and acute COVID-19 samples.

Original handling: Cell counts per sample came from amplifying reference gene primers. Using immunoSEQ multiplex PCR, the repertoire was profiled, and TCRdb retains in-frame clones only, with some absent. V and J calls and clone size come straight from that table; D and trimming were deduced from the DNA. The data hold around 100,000 clones, with around 90% observed a single time. Germline CDR1 is SGHRS and CDR2 is YFSETQ. V lost 4 bases and J 3 bases, leaving 13 bases between the germline ends. The CDR3 extends over 15 amino acids. The sequence derives from a woman aged 55-69 years with acute or convalescent COVID-19. The sample was peripheral blood. The chain couples TRBV5-1 to TRBJ2-2; D is possibly TRBD2 (5 bases). For the CDR3, the DNA is TGCGCCAGCAGCATATCAACTAGAGACACCGGGGAGCTGTTTTTT. It is translated as CASSISTRDTGELFF.